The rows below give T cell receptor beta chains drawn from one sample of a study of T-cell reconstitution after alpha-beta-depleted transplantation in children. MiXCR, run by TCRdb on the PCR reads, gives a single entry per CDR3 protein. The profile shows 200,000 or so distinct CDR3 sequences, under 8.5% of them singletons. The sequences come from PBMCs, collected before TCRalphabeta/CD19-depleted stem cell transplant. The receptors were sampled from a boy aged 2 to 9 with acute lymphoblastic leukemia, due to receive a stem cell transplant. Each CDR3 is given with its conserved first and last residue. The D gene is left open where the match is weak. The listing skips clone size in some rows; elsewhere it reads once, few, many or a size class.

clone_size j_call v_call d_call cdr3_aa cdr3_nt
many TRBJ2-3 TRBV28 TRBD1 CASSLLEGTGLTDTQYF TGTGCCAGCAGTTTACTGGAGGGGACAGGGCTCACAGATACGCAGTATTTT
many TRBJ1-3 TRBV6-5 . CASSYPRQASSGNTIYF TGTGCCAGCAGTTACCCTCGACAGGCGAGCTCTGGAAACACCATATATTTT
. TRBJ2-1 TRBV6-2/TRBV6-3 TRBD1 CASSPDRDPRVVF TGTGCCAGCAGTCCCGACAGGGACCCTCGCGTGGTCTTC
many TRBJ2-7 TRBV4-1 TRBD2 CASSLTSGGAYEQYF TGCGCCAGCAGCTTAACTAGCGGGGGGGCGTACGAGCAGTACTTC
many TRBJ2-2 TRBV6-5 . CASSYVGPNTGELFF TGTGCCAGCAGTTACGTAGGACCGAACACCGGGGAGCTGTTTTTT
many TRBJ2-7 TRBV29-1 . CSVGSAYEQYF TGCAGCGTCGGCTCGGCTTACGAGCAGTACTTC
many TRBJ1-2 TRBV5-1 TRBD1 CASSTGATNYGYTF TGCGCCAGCAGCACAGGGGCCACTAACTATGGCTACACCTTC
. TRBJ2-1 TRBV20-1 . CSARDSASYNEQFF TGCAGTGCTAGAGATTCTGCTTCCTACAATGAGCAGTTCTTC
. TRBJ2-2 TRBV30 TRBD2 CAWSAQALASGELFF TGTGCCTGGAGCGCCCAAGCACTAGCGTCCGGGGAGCTGTTTTTT
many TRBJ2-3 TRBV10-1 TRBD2 CASSESSGRGTDTQYF TGCGCCAGCAGTGAATCAAGCGGGAGAGGGACAGATACGCAGTATTTT
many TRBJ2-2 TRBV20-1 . CSAPSQNTGELFF TGCAGTGCCCCCAGCCAGAACACCGGGGAGCTGTTTTTT
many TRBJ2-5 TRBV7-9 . CASSLGAGKEETQYF TGTGCCAGCAGCTTAGGTGCAGGGAAGGAAGAGACCCAGTACTTC
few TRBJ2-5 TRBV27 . CASSFLGLGETQYF TGTGCCAGCAGTTTCCTGGGGCTCGGAGAGACCCAGTACTTC
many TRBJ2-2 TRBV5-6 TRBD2 CASSFGRVNTGELFF TGTGCCAGCAGCTTTGGGAGGGTGAACACCGGGGAGCTGTTTTTT
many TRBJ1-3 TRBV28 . CASSGSASAHHTIYF TGTGCCAGCTCCGGATCGGCGTCGGCGCATCACACCATATATTTT
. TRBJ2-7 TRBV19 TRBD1 CASDPGTEAYEQYF TGTGCCAGTGACCCCGGGACAGAAGCCTACGAGCAGTACTTC
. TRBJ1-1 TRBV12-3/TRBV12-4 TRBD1 CASRTLRQGGTVAFF TGTGCCAGCAGGACGCTCCGACAGGGCGGGACTGTAGCTTTCTTT
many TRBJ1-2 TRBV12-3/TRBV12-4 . CASSYSPTGYTF TGTGCCAGCAGTTATTCGCCCACTGGCTACACCTTC
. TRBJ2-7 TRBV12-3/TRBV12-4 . CASSFERDSSYEQYF TGTGCCAGCAGTTTCGAACGCGATAGCTCCTACGAGCAGTACTTC
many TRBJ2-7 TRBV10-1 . CASSESTASEQYF TGCGCCAGCAGTGAGTCGACAGCCTCCGAGCAGTACTTC
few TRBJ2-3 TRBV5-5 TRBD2 CASSEYHSGRGTDTQYF TGTGCCAGCAGCGAATACCATAGCGGGAGGGGGACAGATACGCAGTATTTT